This TCR beta chain was identified in a study of human T cells and chemical hapten exposure. Looking at the study overall: Across samples, TCR yields varied, mostly owing to small differences in pooled library volumes.

The time point is: patch test 2, 6 weeks after DPC sensitization. Treatment defined: therapeutic diphenylcyclopropenone sensitization with weekly scalp DPC. Study-level findings and limits: Correlating positively with patch test score were the PT1 expanded TCR counts.

Per the original data handling: Counting gave a median of about 89,000 TCRs per sample, with values ranging from about 23,224 to 690,600. TCRdb ran MiXCR on the RACE reads and lists one entry per CDR3 protein. Here the V and J calls rest on TCRdb's processing, not on the authors' analysis. Of about 82,000 distinct CDR3 sequences in the sample, 6.5% to 8% were seen once. This clonotype was observed a few times. Its specificity is unknown. The CDR3 runs to 14 residues. The ends lost 5 bases at V and 2 bases at J; junction bases unmatched: 5. In germline, CDR1 is SGHDT, CDR2 YYEEEE. The sequence came from a woman aged 25-40 years with alopecia areata. Some clones in this sample may be carry-over from other donors' samples. The material sequenced was whole blood, taken in connection with sensitization to the hapten diphenylcyclopropenone (DPC). The rearrangement links TRBV5-6 to TRBJ1-2; 8 bases match TRBD1. CDR3 sequence reads: CASRPDRGNYGYTF. CDR3 coding DNA: TGTGCCAGCAGACCCGACAGGGGAAACTATGGCTACACCTTC.